The 2 T cell receptor beta chains listed next were all sequenced from one sample in a study of shared clonotypes between healthy human individuals. The table came from immunoSEQ multiplex PCR; TCRdb's copy has only in-frame clones and leaves some out. The sample lists roughly 2.1 million clones, about 92% occurring once. CD45RO-negative, CCR7-positively selected cells formed the naive CD8 fraction, excluding terminally differentiated effector memory CD45RA+ cells. Input material: naive CD8+ T cells from PBMCs. The receptors stem from a man in his late teens or twenties in good health. Some clones in this sample may be carry-over from other donors' samples.

This clone came up once. The chain is built from TRBV13 and TRBJ2-1, with TRBD2 as a possible D gene (6 bases). The V and J ends lost 7 bases and 4 bases respectively, with 20 bases between them. This CDR3 is 16 amino acids long. Germline V gene lookup returns CDR1 PRHDT and CDR2 FYEKMQ (reference sequence). The CDR3 DNA reads as TGTGCCAGCAAATCAAGGCGGGGACTTCTTTACAATGAGCAGTTCTTC. Protein product: CASKSRRGLLYNEQFF.

This clone was seen just once. The chain is built from TRBV19 and TRBJ2-1, with D possibly matching TRBD2 (6 bases). With 7 bases removed from V and 2 bases from J, the gap between germline ends came to 15 bases. The CDR3 extends over 15 amino acids. The germline V gene encodes CDR1 LNHDA and CDR2 SQIVND (reference sequence). The CDR3 is CASTVRPGAYNEQFF. The CDR3 coding sequence is TGTGCCAGTACCGTACGTCCGGGGGCCTACAATGAGCAGTTCTTC.